This entry describes one T cell receptor beta chain. The antigen remains undetermined. TCR beta CDR3 sequences were amplified from RNA transcripts. HTBI primers were the set used in a first-round RT-PCR of the TCR CDR3. Via MiXCR, TCRdb re-called the multiplex PCR reads, giving one row per CDR3 protein. The sample includes fewer than 900,000 distinct CDR3 sequences, around 17% of them seen just once. V was cut by 6 bases and J by 6 bases, with 11 bases left in between. This CDR3 has 13 amino acids. Germline CDR1 MNHNS, CDR2 SASEGT. The data derive from a study of T cells in Graves' hyperthyroidism and ophthalmopathy. Overall study findings and caveats: The model forecast ophthalmopathy, anticipating it by a median approximately 6 months before onset. Peripheral blood also featured most of the thyroid clonotypes expanded above 0.001.

Patients were excluded because of uncontrolled infection, other autoimmune disease, pregnancy or lactation. From 8.5 to 10 ml of fresh peripheral blood, PBMCs were isolated. What was sequenced was blood. This chain joins TRBV6-1 and TRBJ2-2; D call uncertain. The receptor comes from a man aged 18-30 years with Graves' hyperthyroidism. The CDR3 sequence is CASSLDFAGELFF. The CDR3 nucleotides are TGTGCCAGCAGCCTCGACTTTGCCGGGGAGCTGTTTTTT.